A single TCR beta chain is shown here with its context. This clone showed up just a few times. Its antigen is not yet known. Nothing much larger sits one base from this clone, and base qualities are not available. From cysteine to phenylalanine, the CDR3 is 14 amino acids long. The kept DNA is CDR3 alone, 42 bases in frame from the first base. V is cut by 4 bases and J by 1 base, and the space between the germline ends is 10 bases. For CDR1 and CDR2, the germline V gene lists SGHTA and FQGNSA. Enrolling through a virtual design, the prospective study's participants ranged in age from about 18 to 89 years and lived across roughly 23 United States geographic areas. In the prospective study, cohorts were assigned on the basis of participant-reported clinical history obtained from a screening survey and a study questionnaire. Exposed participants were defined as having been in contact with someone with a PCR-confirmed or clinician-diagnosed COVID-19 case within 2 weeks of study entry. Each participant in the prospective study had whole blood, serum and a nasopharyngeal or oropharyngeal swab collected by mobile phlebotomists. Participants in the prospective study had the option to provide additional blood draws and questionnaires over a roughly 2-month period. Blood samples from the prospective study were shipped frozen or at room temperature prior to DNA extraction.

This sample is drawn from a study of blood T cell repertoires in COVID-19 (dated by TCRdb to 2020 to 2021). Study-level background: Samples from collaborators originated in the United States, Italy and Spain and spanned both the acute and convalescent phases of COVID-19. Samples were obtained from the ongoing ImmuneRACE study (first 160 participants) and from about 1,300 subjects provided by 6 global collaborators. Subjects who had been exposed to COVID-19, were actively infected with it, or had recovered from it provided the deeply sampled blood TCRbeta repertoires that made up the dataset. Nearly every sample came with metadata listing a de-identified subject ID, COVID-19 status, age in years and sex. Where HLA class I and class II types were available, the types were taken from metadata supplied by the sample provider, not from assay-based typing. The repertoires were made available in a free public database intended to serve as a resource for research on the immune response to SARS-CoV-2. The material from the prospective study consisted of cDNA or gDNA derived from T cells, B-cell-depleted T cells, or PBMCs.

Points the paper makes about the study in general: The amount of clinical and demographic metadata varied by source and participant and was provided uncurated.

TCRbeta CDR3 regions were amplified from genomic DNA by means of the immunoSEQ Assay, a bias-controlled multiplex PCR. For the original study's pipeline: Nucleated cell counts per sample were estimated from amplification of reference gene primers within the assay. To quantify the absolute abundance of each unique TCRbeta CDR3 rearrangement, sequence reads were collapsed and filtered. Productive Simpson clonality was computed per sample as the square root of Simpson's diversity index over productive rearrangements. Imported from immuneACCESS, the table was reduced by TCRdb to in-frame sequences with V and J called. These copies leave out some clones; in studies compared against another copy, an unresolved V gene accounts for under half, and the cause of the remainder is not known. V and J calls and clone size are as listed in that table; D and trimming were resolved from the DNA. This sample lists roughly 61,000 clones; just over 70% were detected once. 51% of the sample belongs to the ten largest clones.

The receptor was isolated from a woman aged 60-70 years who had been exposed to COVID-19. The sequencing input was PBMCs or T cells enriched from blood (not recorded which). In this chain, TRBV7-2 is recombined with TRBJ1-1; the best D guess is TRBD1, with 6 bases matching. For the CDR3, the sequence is CASSSGQSNTEAFF. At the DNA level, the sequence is TGTGCCAGCAGCTCCGGACAGTCGAACACTGAAGCTTTCTTT.